These 26 T cell receptor beta chains share one sample of origin, sequenced in a study of blood T cell repertoires in COVID-19. The table came from immunoSEQ multiplex PCR; TCRdb's copy has only in-frame clones and leaves some out. The sample includes over 120,000 clones, 76% of them seen just once. The sequenced sample consisted of peripheral blood. All receptors come from a woman at least 80 years old with active or convalescent COVID-19.

This chain connects TRBV5-4 to TRBJ2-7; 7 positions match TRBD1. This CDR3 is 16 amino acids long. Germline CDR1 and CDR2: SGHNT and YYREEE (reference sequence). V dropped 4 bases and J dropped 6; count of bases not matched to a gene: 16. Here the CDR3 reads CASSRQQGSPGFEQYF. The CDR3 DNA sequence: TGTGCCAGCAGCAGACAACAGGGGTCCCCAGGGTTCGAGCAGTACTTC.

The chain has TRBV18 and TRBJ2-3; 8 bases agree with TRBD1. The trim removed 3 bases at V and 7 bases at J, leaving 9 bases unmatched. The CDR3 runs to 15 residues. CDR1 is KGHSH and CDR2 is LQKENI in the germline V gene. The CDR3 loop reads CASSPMGQDPNTQYF. In DNA, the CDR3 is TGTGCCAGCTCACCGATGGGACAGGACCCTAATACGCAGTATTTT.

The CDR3 DNA is TGTGCCAGCAGCCAAGATCATCGGGATAACTATGGCTACACCTTC. This gives the protein CASSQDHRDNYGYTF. This rearrangement joins TRBV4-2 to TRBJ1-2; no reliable D call. The CDR3 spans 15 residues. Germline V CDR1 and CDR2: LGHNA, YNFKEQ. The V end was cut by 0 bases, the J end by 1 base, with 9 bases between.

The J gene is TRBJ1-2, the V gene TRBV3-1 (or the pseudogene TRBV3-2), with 9 bases fitting TRBD1. This CDR3 region has 14 residues. Trimming at V came to 5 bases and at J to 7 bases, leaving 8 bases not matched to a gene. Per germline, CDR1 LGHDT and CDR2 YNNKEL (reference sequence). The CDR3 DNA is TGTGCCAGCAGCGCAACAGGGGGCATAGGTGGCTACACCTTC. It encodes CASSATGGIGGYTF.

This sequence joins TRBV18 and TRBJ1-3; D is perhaps TRBD1 (6 bases). The CDR3 spans 15 residues. Germline V lookup: CDR1 KGHSH, CDR2 LQKENI. Trimming took off 2 bases at V and 3 bases at J, with 11 bases between the two ends. The CDR3 loop is CASSPFKGGGNTIYF. The CDR3 DNA follows: TGTGCCAGCTCACCATTCAAAGGGGGTGGAAACACCATATATTTT.

The CDR3 loop reads CAWSVQQLSNQPQHF. The DNA of the CDR3 is TGTGCCTGGAGTGTACAACAGCTTAGCAATCAGCCCCAGCATTTT. The chain uses TRBV30 and TRBJ1-5; D is unclear. CDR3 size: 15 residues. Germline V CDR1 and CDR2: GTSNPN, SVGIG (reference sequence). Deletions cut 0 bases from V and 0 bases from J, with 9 bases between. Using reference TRBV30 and TRBJ1-5 for the parts outside the CDR3, the full variable domain is SQTIHQWPATLVQPVGSPLSLECTVEGTSNPNLYWYRQAAGRGLQLLFYSVGIGQISSEVPQNLSASRPQDRQFILSSKKLLLSDSGFYLCAWSVQQLSNQPQHFGDGTRLSIL.

In DNA form, the CDR3 reads TGTGCCAGCAGCCGAGAGAACAGGGGAGGCGCTGAAGCTTTCTTT. Amino acid sequence: CASSRENRGGAEAFF. The rearrangement uses TRBV7-8 and TRBJ1-1; TRBD1 aligns across 7 bases. Germline V gene sequence: CDR1 SGHVS, CDR2 FQNEAQ. J lost 6 bases, V lost 5 bases, and 12 bases had no gene match. This CDR3 has 15 amino acids.

There are a few counts of this clone. The rearrangement joins TRBV4-3 to TRBJ1-6, with D tentatively TRBD1 (6 bases). The CDR3 is made up of 16 amino acids. V was trimmed by 0 bases and J by 1 base, leaving 7 bases between them. CDR1 is LGHNA, CDR2 YSLEER, per germline. The CDR3 spells CASSQDRGSYNSPLHF. Written as DNA, the CDR3 is TGCGCCAGCAGCCAAGACAGGGGATCCTATAATTCACCCCTCCACTTT.

The CDR3 nucleotides read TGTGCCAGCAGCAAGAGTCGACAGGGTTGGTTCTACGAGCAGTACTTC. Amino acid sequence: CASSKSRQGWFYEQYF. V usage is TRBV21-1 and J usage is TRBJ2-7; whether TRBD1, the table's D call, matches the DNA was not checked. TRBV21-1 is tagged as a pseudogene. CDR3 size: 16 residues.

V and J are TRBV6-6 and TRBJ2-3; possible D gene TRBD1, 6 bases. The V gene lost 7 bases and the J gene lost 11 bases, with 19 bases spanning the gap. The CDR3 consists of 13 residues. Germline V gene lookup returns CDR1 MNHNY and CDR2 SVGAGI (reference sequence). CDR3 in amino acids: CASTPDRTVKQYF. CDR3 nucleotide sequence: TGTGCCAGCACCCCTGACAGGACAGTCAAGCAGTATTTT.

The genes are TRBV5-6 and TRBJ2-1; 7 nucleotides align to TRBD1. The CDR3 extends over 15 amino acids. Germline loops: CDR1 SGHDT, CDR2 YYEEEE. The V gene end was trimmed by 4 bases and the J gene end by 4 bases; junction bases not matched to a gene: 8. The CDR3 is CASSKNAGGYNEQFF. The CDR3 coding sequence is TGTGCCAGCAGCAAAAACGCAGGGGGATACAATGAGCAGTTCTTC.

The rearrangement uses TRBV7-9 and TRBJ2-7; TRBD1 matches 7 bases. The CDR3 loop spans 12 amino acids. The junction had 4 bases not matched to a gene; V was cut back by 6 bases and J by 5 bases. Germline CDR1 SEHNR, CDR2 FQNEAQ (reference sequence). For the CDR3, the DNA is TGTGCCAGCAGTCATACAGGGGACGAGCAGTACTTC. It yields the protein CASSHTGDEQYF.

V and J are TRBV4-3 and TRBJ2-7; TRBD2 agrees at 8 bases. The CDR3 length is 15 residues. J was trimmed by 6 bases and V by 1 base; bases with no gene match: 8. CDR1 is LGHNA, CDR2 YSLEER, per germline. CDR3 DNA: TGCGCCAGCAGCCAAGCTTCTAGCGGGTCCGGCGAGCAGTACTTC. Its protein is CASSQASSGSGEQYF.

The V gene is TRBV9, the J gene TRBJ2-2; perhaps TRBD2 as D (6 bases). The CDR3 runs to 15 residues. Germline V CDR1 and CDR2: SGDLS, YYNGEE. The ends were cut back, 4 bases at V and 1 base at J, with 11 bases in the middle. The CDR3 DNA reads TGTGCCAGCAGCTTGGGACTTTTGAACACCGGGGAGCTGTTTTTT. Translated: CASSLGLLNTGELFF.

There are a few counts of this clone. V gene TRBV19 combines with J gene TRBJ1-2; 7 nucleotides match TRBD1. Per the germline V gene, CDR1 is LNHDA and CDR2 is SQIVND (reference sequence). V dropped 5 bases and J dropped 2; count of bases not matched to a gene: 11. The CDR3 runs to 16 residues. The CDR3 DNA follows: TGTGCCAGTAGTTCTACCCGGGACAGCCTAAACTATGGCTACACCTTC. Its protein product is CASSSTRDSLNYGYTF.

The rearrangement links TRBV5-1 to TRBJ2-4; 10 bases agree with TRBD1. V lost 4 bases and J lost 5; bases outside the gene matches: 6. The CDR3 runs 15 residues. CDR1 and CDR2 from the germline V gene are SGHRS and YFSETQ. The CDR3 reads CASSRTGTGENIQYF. The CDR3 DNA follows: TGCGCCAGCAGCCGCACCGGGACAGGGGAAAACATTCAGTACTTC.

The chain combines TRBV11-1 with TRBJ2-7; 12 nucleotides agree with TRBD1. Germline V lookup: CDR1 SGHAT, CDR2 FQDESV (reference sequence). The CDR3 spans 16 residues. The V segment lost 6 bases and the J segment 3 bases; nucleotides outside the gene matches: 9. In DNA, the CDR3 is TGTGCCAGCAGTTACGGGACAGGGGGCCCGATCTACGAGCAGTACTTC. Amino acid sequence: CASSYGTGGPIYEQYF. Together with reference TRBV11-1 and TRBJ2-7, the CDR3 gives the full variable domain: EAEVAQSPRYKITEKSQAVAFWCDPISGHATLYWYRQILGQGPELLVQFQDESVVDDSQLPKDRFSAERLKGVDSTLKIQPAELGDSAMYLCASSYGTGGPIYEQYFGPGTRLTVT.

The gene calls are TRBV19 and TRBJ2-7; 9 bases fit TRBD1. Germline lookup yields CDR1 LNHDA and CDR2 SQIVND (reference sequence). With V trimmed by 4 bases and J by 6 bases, 7 bases remained unmatched. The CDR3 covers 14 residues. The CDR3 DNA follows: TGTGCCAGTAGTAAAAAAAGGACAGGGGTCGAGCAGTACTTC. Translating it yields CASSKKRTGVEQYF.

The gene calls are TRBV5-1 and TRBJ1-4, with a tentative D call TRBD1 (5 bases). Germline CDR1 and CDR2: SGHRS and YFSETQ. The CDR3 consists of 13 residues. Trimming shortened V by 4 bases and J by 13 bases, and 17 bases separated the two germline ends. CDR3 amino acids: CASSPGETLGLFF. For the CDR3, the DNA is TGCGCCAGCAGCCCGGGGGAGACACTTGGACTGTTTTTT.

This clone has just one count. The chain employs TRBV28 and TRBJ1-2; the D is unclear. Germline CDR1 reads MDHEN; CDR2 reads SYDVKM. The CDR3 has 13 residues. V lost 10 bases to trimming and J lost 3 bases, with 15 bases between them. CDR3 sequence: CATISVLDYGYTF. The CDR3 DNA is TGTGCCACTATATCGGTGTTGGACTATGGCTACACCTTC.

The rearrangement joins TRBV24-1 to TRBJ2-5; 7 positions match TRBD1. The V gene end was trimmed by 5 bases and the J gene end by 2 bases; junction bases not matched to a gene: 7. The CDR3 has 15 residues. Germline CDR1 and CDR2: KGHDR and SFDVKD. The CDR3 nucleotides are TGTGCCACCAGTGGGCCAGGGACAGCACAAGAGACCCAGTACTTC. Translating it yields CATSGPGTAQETQYF.

CDR3 loop: CASSTRDRGTEAFF. The CDR3 coding sequence is TGTGCCAGCTCCACCCGGGACAGGGGTACTGAAGCTTTCTTT. The chain recombines TRBV18 with TRBJ1-1; 10 bases are a match to TRBD1. The germline V gene encodes CDR1 KGHSH and CDR2 LQKENI. This CDR3 region has 14 residues. J lost 5 bases, V lost 6 bases, and 6 bases had no gene match.

The chain couples TRBV21-1 to TRBJ1-1. TRBV21-1 is given as a pseudogene. The CDR3 is made up of 16 amino acids. The CDR3 sequence: CASSKDGRRRNTEAFF. The CDR3 DNA sequence: TGTGCCAGCAGCAAAGATGGTAGGAGAAGGAACACTGAAGCTTTCTTT.

The chain joins TRBV7-2 to TRBJ1-2; the match to TRBD1 covers 12 bases. V trimming: 5 bases; J trimming: 7 bases; junction bases outside the gene matches: 8. The CDR3 extends over 15 amino acids. Germline V gene lookup returns CDR1 SGHTA and CDR2 FQGNSA. CDR3 sequence: CASSVRGQGAIGYTF. Here the CDR3 DNA reads TGTGCCAGCAGCGTGCGGGGACAGGGGGCTATTGGCTACACCTTC.

This clone was counted a few times. The genes are TRBV29-1 and TRBJ1-4; 9 bases are shared with TRBD1. The CDR3 covers 14 residues. Germline-derived CDR1 and CDR2 are SQVTM and ANQGSEA. The trim removed 8 bases at V and 4 bases at J, leaving 8 bases unmatched. This chain's CDR3 is CSLPEDRGNEKLFF. The CDR3 DNA sequence: TGCAGCCTCCCCGAGGACAGGGGTAATGAAAAACTGTTTTTT.

The V gene is TRBV18, the J gene TRBJ1-2; no firm D call. This CDR3 is 13 amino acids long. CDR1 is KGHSH and CDR2 is LQKENI in the germline V gene. The ends were cut back, 1 base at V and 3 bases at J, with 6 bases in the middle. The CDR3 DNA is TGTGCCAGCTCACCACTCTCAGACTATGGCTACACCTTC. This gives the protein CASSPLSDYGYTF.